The clone carrying this T cell receptor (beta chain) has a count of ten or more. Its antigen remains unidentified. The record originates from a study of Graves' ophthalmopathy and Graves' hyperthyroidism. Whole-study findings and limits: A classifier, a 13-signature model, separated ophthalmopathy from stable hyperthyroidism with approximately 88% sensitivity and 75% to 83% specificity. In blood appeared most of the expanded thyroid clonotypes whose frequency exceeded 0.001.

Using RNA transcripts, the TCR beta CDR3 regions were amplified. HTBI primers were used in a first-round RT-PCR, which preceded a second-round multiplex PCR. TCRdb redid the calling of the multiplex PCR reads with MiXCR, one entry per CDR3 protein. This table has a few hundred thousand distinct CDR3 sequences, about 35% appearing once. Patients with other autoimmune diseases, uncontrolled infections, pregnancy or lactation were excluded. Trimming shortened V by 2 bases and J by 0 bases, and 11 bases separated the two germline ends. This CDR3 is built from 17 residues. The sequencing sample was made of peripheral blood or thyroid tissue (not recorded which). The TCR originated in an adult man with Graves' hyperthyroidism. The chain uses TRBV12-3 or TRBV12-4 and TRBJ1-6, with D hard to call. CDR3 loop: CASSLMSGSSYNSPLHF. The CDR3 coding sequence is TGTGCCAGCAGTTTAATGTCTGGGAGCTCCTATAATTCACCCCTCCACTTT.